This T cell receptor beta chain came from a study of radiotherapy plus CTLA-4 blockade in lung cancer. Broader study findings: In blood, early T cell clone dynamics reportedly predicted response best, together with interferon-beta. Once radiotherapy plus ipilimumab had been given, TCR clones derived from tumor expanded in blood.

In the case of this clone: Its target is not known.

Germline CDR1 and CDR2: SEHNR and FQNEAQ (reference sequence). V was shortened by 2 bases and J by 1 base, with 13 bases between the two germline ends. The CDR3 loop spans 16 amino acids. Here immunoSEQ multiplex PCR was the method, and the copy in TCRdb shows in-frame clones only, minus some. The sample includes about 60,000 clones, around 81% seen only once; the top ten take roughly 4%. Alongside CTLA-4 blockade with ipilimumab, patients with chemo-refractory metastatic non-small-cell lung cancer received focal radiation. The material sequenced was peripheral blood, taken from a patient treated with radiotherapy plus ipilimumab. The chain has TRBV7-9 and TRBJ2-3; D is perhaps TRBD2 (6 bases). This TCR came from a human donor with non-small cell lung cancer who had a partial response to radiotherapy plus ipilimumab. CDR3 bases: TGTGCCAGCAGCTTATCCGGGACTTCTCGCACAGATACGCAGTATTTT. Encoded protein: CASSLSGTSRTDTQYF.